Listed below are T cell receptor beta chains from one sample, sequenced in a study of regulatory T cells in long-lasting Graves disease. TCRdb reprocessed the multiplex PCR reads via MiXCR and lists one record per CDR3 protein. The sample shows almost 350,000 distinct CDR3 sequences, 15% to 20% of them seen only once. The sample here was peripheral blood mononuclear cells (PBMCs), taken when the disease was refractory, from a patient treated with antithyroid drugs. These receptors all come from a female donor with Graves disease. Both conserved end residues are part of each CDR3. The order of the fields is D gene, V gene, clone size, J gene, CDR3 protein, CDR3 DNA. The D gene is left open where the match is weak. Clone size is given for some rows only: seen once, a few or many times, or a class if the clone is expanded.

>NA|TRBV30|NA|TRBJ2-1
CAWSFPGVDNEQFF
TGTGCCTGGAGTTTCCCCGGGGTTGACAATGAGCAGTTCTTC
>TRBD1|TRBV9|NA|TRBJ1-4
CASSQGQGVEKLFF
TGTGCCAGCAGCCAGGGACAGGGGGTTGAAAAACTGTTTTTT
>NA|TRBV29-1|NA|TRBJ1-2
CSAGVRGTRGNYGYTF
TGCAGCGCTGGGGTCCGCGGGACACGAGGGAACTATGGCTACACCTTC
>NA|TRBV6-1|NA|TRBJ1-1
CASSGDANTEAFF
TGTGCCAGCAGTGGGGACGCGAACACTGAAGCTTTCTTT
>NA|TRBV28|many|TRBJ1-6
CASRSGHRPLHF
TGTGCCAGCCGCTCGGGACATCGACCCCTCCACTTT
>TRBD1|TRBV7-9|NA|TRBJ2-7
CASSVDRVEQYF
TGTGCCAGCAGCGTCGACAGGGTCGAGCAGTACTTC
>NA|TRBV2|NA|TRBJ2-3
CASSAHNTDTQYF
TGTGCCAGCAGTGCCCACAACACAGATACGCAGTATTTT
>NA|TRBV20-1|many|TRBJ1-1
CSATVLAGHGNTEAFF
TGCAGTGCTACCGTTTTGGCTGGGCACGGAAACACTGAAGCTTTCTTT
>NA|TRBV5-1|NA|TRBJ2-5
CASSLDGGPGTQYF
TGCGCCAGCAGCTTGGACGGGGGTCCGGGGACCCAGTACTTC
>TRBD2|TRBV20-1|many|TRBJ2-5
CSARARRGTSGSGETQYF
TGCAGTGCTAGAGCTAGACGCGGGACTAGCGGGAGTGGTGAGACCCAGTACTTC
>TRBD1|TRBV5-6|many|TRBJ1-4
CASARDRDEKLFF
TGTGCCAGCGCCCGGGACAGGGACGAAAAACTGTTTTTT
>NA|TRBV6-4|once|TRBJ2-3
CASRRNTDTQYF
TGTGCCAGCAGACGGAACACAGATACGCAGTATTTT
>NA|TRBV6-1|many|TRBJ1-5
CASRLTGRKDQPQHF
TGTGCCAGCCGGCTAACAGGGAGGAAGGATCAGCCCCAGCATTTT
>NA|TRBV4-1|NA|TRBJ1-6
CASSQGLQASPRSPLHF
TGCGCCAGCAGCCAGGGTCTTCAGGCGAGTCCACGATCACCCCTCCACTTT
>TRBD2|TRBV6-1|few|TRBJ2-2
CASRGAGGNTGELFF
TGTGCCAGCAGGGGAGCGGGGGGGAACACCGGGGAGCTGTTTTTT
>NA|TRBV5-1|once|TRBJ2-1
CASSPGTSYNEQFF
TGCGCCAGCAGTCCCGGGACTTCCTACAATGAGCAGTTCTTC
>TRBD2|TRBV29-1|few|TRBJ2-1
CSVEDPSGSLYEQFF
TGCAGCGTTGAAGATCCCAGCGGGAGTTTGTATGAGCAGTTCTTC
>NA|TRBV20-1|NA|TRBJ2-5
CSARDAGLEYF
TGCAGTGCTAGAGATGCCGGCCTGGAGTACTTC
>TRBD1|TRBV19|NA|TRBJ1-5
CASSITGGAGQPQHF
TGTGCCAGTAGTATCACAGGGGGCGCGGGGCAGCCCCAGCATTTT
>TRBD1|TRBV10-3|NA|TRBJ2-2
CATVTGDMTGELFF
TGTGCCACAGTAACAGGGGATATGACCGGGGAGCTGTTTTTT
>TRBD2|TRBV9|NA|TRBJ2-2
CASSAGGTSGRGGELFF
TGTGCCAGCAGCGCAGGGGGGACTAGCGGGAGAGGCGGGGAGCTGTTTTTT
>NA|TRBV20-1|many|TRBJ2-5
CSARGLLTVRETQYF
TGCAGTGCTAGGGGCCTTTTGACAGTTCGGGAGACCCAGTACTTC
>NA|TRBV7-3|NA|TRBJ2-3
CASASGRGDTQYF
TGTGCCAGCGCGAGCGGTAGGGGAGATACGCAGTATTTT
>NA|TRBV20-1|few|TRBJ1-1
CSARDHFSRAFF
TGCAGTGCTAGAGATCATTTCAGTCGGGCTTTCTTT
>NA|TRBV11-2|many|TRBJ1-6
CASSSGGSNSPLHF
TGTGCCAGCAGCTCAGGTGGCAGCAATTCACCCCTCCACTTT
>NA|TRBV19|once|TRBJ1-4
CASKGFNEKLFF
TGTGCCAGTAAGGGATTTAATGAAAAACTGTTTTTT
>NA|TRBV13|NA|TRBJ2-7
CASSPRQGRGYEQYF
TGTGCCAGCAGCCCCCGGCAGGGGCGGGGATACGAGCAGTACTTC
>NA|TRBV10-3|NA|TRBJ1-5
CAISESSGNQPQHF
TGTGCCATCAGTGAGTCGAGCGGTAATCAGCCCCAGCATTTT
>TRBD1|TRBV28|many|TRBJ1-5
CASSTTGVMGPQHF
TGTGCCAGCAGTACGACAGGGGTAATGGGGCCCCAGCATTTT
>TRBD2|TRBV11-2|many|TRBJ2-7
CASSTRAGGTGEQYF
TGTGCCAGCAGCACGAGGGCGGGGGGAACTGGCGAGCAGTACTTC
>TRBD1|TRBV7-9|few|TRBJ1-5
CASSLTGGNGQPQHF
TGTGCCAGCAGCCTGACAGGGGGCAACGGGCAGCCCCAGCATTTT